This T cell receptor (beta chain) was documented in a study of long-term antiretroviral therapy in people with HIV. Germline V gene lookup returns CDR1 MNHEY and CDR2 SMNVEV (reference sequence). This CDR3 has 16 amino acids. V shed 7 bases and J 7 bases; nucleotides not matched to a gene: 15. This clone is labeled large (0.1 to 1%). Its antigen is still unknown. The authors ran the immunoSEQ assay, v3.0, at survey level. The table came from immunoSEQ multiplex PCR; TCRdb's copy has only in-frame clones and leaves some out. The data show 25,000 to 35,000 clones, 80% to 90% seen once. Study-level findings and limits: ART was followed by higher diversity that remained below transplant donor controls. In HIV, the repertoires covered a tighter span of CDR3 lengths than in controls. Collection spanned 2004 to 2017; ART regimens may be less effective than current ones.

Post-ART PBMC samples numbered at least two per donor, and pre-ART ones at least one. The sequence was collected from a man in his late teens or twenties with HIV. The rearrangement joins TRBV27 to TRBJ2-1; 8 nucleotides match TRBD2. Sequences were derived from unsorted PBMCs, sampled 0.8 years before starting antiretroviral therapy. CDR3 coding DNA: TGTGCCAGCACTTTCGCGGGGGGCGGGGGTAGGAATGAGCAGTTCTTC. This encodes CASTFAGGGGRNEQFF.